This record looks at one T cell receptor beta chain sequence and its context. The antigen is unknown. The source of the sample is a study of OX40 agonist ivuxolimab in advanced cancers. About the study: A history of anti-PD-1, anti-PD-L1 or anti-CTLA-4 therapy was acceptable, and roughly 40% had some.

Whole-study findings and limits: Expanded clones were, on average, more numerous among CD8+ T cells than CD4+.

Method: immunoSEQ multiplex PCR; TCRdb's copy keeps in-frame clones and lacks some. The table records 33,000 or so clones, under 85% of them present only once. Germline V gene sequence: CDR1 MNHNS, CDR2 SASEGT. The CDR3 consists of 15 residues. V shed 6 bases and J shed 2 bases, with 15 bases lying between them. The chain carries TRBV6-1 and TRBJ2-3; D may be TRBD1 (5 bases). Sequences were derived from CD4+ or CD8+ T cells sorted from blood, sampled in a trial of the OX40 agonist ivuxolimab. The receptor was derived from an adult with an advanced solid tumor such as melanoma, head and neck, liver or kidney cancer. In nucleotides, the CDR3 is TGTGCCAGCAGCGACAGTCGCAGAAACACAGATACGCAGTATTTT. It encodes CASSDSRRNTDTQYF.